This TCR beta chain was observed in a study of blood T cell repertoires in COVID-19. Study information: Acute-phase and convalescent COVID-19 samples originated in the United States, Italy and Spain.

Enrollees, about 18 to 95 years old, lived in roughly 24 US areas. In the study's own analysis: Nucleated cell counts were estimated from reference gene primer amplification. Here immunoSEQ multiplex PCR was the method, and the copy in TCRdb shows in-frame clones only, minus some. Clone size and V and J calls were adopted from that table, with D and trimming inferred from the DNA. This table holds approximately 330,000 clones, 85% to 90% found once. CDR3 length equals 13 residues. Germline values: CDR1 MNHEY, CDR2 SVGAGI. V gave up 5 bases and J gave up 7 bases, with 12 bases separating them. The sequencing input was PBMCs or T cells enriched from blood (not recorded which). This TCR was recovered from a woman aged 25-40 years who had recovered from COVID-19. The rearrangement links TRBV6-5 to TRBJ2-1; possibly TRBD1 for D (6 bases). CDR3: CASSQLRGNEQFF. The CDR3 DNA follows: TGTGCCAGCAGTCAACTAAGGGGGAATGAGCAGTTCTTC.